Each of the 25 T cell receptor beta chains below was sequenced from the same sample in a study of OX40 agonist ivuxolimab in advanced cancers. The method was immunoSEQ multiplex PCR; TCRdb's version includes in-frame clones alone and lacks a portion of them. The sample shows fewer than 20,000 clones, roughly 74% of them seen only once. Sequencing used CD4+ or CD8+ T cells sorted from blood, obtained in a trial of the OX40 agonist ivuxolimab. These receptors originate from an adult with an advanced solid tumor such as melanoma, head and neck, liver or kidney cancer.

The chain combines TRBV10-1 with TRBJ2-1; TRBD2 aligns across 13 bases. This CDR3 region has 15 residues. CDR1 is WNHNN and CDR2 is SYGVQD in the germline V gene (reference sequence). Trimming at V came to 0 bases and at J to 7 bases, leaving 0 bases not matched to a gene. For the CDR3, the DNA is TGCGCCAGCAGTGAGTCGACTAGCGGGGGGAATGAGCAGTTCTTC. Protein product: CASSESTSGGNEQFF.

The V gene is TRBV7-7, the J gene TRBJ1-1, with D perhaps matching TRBD1 (6 bases). Looked up from germline, CDR1 is SSHAT and CDR2 is FNYEAQ (reference sequence). V shed 2 bases and J shed 6 bases, with 10 bases lying between them. The CDR3 has 13 residues. CDR3 sequence reads: CASSLKEGAEAFF. CDR3 nucleotides: TGTGCCAGCAGCTTAAAGGAGGGGGCTGAAGCTTTCTTT.

This clone has only a few counts. The chain employs TRBV7-2 and TRBJ2-3, with D unclear. Between the trimmed V and J ends, which lost 4 bases and 6 bases, there was a span of 17 bases. The germline CDR1 and CDR2 sequences are SGHTA and FQGNSA. This CDR3 contains 15 residues. This chain's CDR3 is CASSSLESSPDTQYF. CDR3 DNA sequence: TGTGCCAGCAGCTCCCTGGAGTCATCGCCTGATACGCAGTATTTT.

This clone is labeled as medium-sized (0.01 to 0.1%). The chain links TRBV7-2 to TRBJ2-2; D is perhaps TRBD2 (6 bases). The CDR3 sequence is 16 residues long. The V end lost 1 base, the J end lost 2 bases, and 11 bases lay between the germline ends. In germline, CDR1 is SGHTA, CDR2 FQGNSA. The CDR3 DNA follows: TGTGCCAGCAGCTTAGAAGCTAGCGTAAACACCGGGGAGCTGTTTTTT. Its protein product is CASSLEASVNTGELFF.

V and J are TRBV10-1 and TRBJ2-5; possible D gene TRBD2, 6 bases. CDR1 and CDR2 (germline): WNHNN, SYGVQD (reference sequence). Trimming shortened V by 4 bases and J by 9 bases, and 18 bases separated the two germline ends. This CDR3 is built from 14 residues. This chain's CDR3 is CASSGGLPVWAQYF. The CDR3 region has the DNA TGCGCCAGCAGTGGGGGACTGCCTGTCTGGGCCCAGTACTTC.

This chain joins TRBV7-8 and TRBJ2-1, with D perhaps TRBD2 (6 bases). Germline V lookup: CDR1 SGHVS, CDR2 FQNEAQ. Trimming took off 4 bases at V and 6 bases at J, with 19 bases between the two ends. CDR3 length: 16 residues. CDR3 sequence (DNA): TGTGCCAGCAGCTCCGGGACTGGCGGAGGGCCCAATGAGCAGTTCTTC. Translation: CASSSGTGGGPNEQFF.

This clone occurred once. This rearrangement joins TRBV6-5 to TRBJ2-1; tentatively, D is TRBD2 (5 bases). The V end lost 2 bases, the J end lost 9 bases, and 8 bases lay between the germline ends. This CDR3 has 12 amino acids. Germline lookup yields CDR1 MNHEY and CDR2 SVGAGI. Written as DNA, the CDR3 is TGTGCCAGCAGTTACCGGAGCGGTGAGCAGTTCTTC. Its protein product is CASSYRSGEQFF.

This clone was seen a handful of times. V is TRBV6-4 and J is TRBJ1-5; 8 bases fit TRBD1. From germline, CDR1 is MRHNA and CDR2 SNTAGT. The J segment lost 2 bases and the V segment lost 2 bases, leaving 5 bases of the junction unmatched. There are 16 residues in the CDR3. The CDR3 sequence: CASSDPTGEGNQPQHF. The CDR3 nucleotides are TGTGCCAGCAGTGACCCGACAGGGGAGGGCAATCAGCCCCAGCATTTT.

The rearrangement uses TRBV4-2 and TRBJ2-7; D gene ambiguous. CDR3 length: 11 amino acids. The V and J ends lost 4 bases and 4 bases respectively, with 5 bases between them. Germline CDR1 LGHNA, CDR2 YNFKEQ. CDR3 in amino acids: CASSPLYEQYF. CDR3 nucleotides: TGTGCCAGCAGCCCCCTTTACGAGCAGTACTTC.

The V and J genes are TRBV7-2 and TRBJ2-7; a possible D gene is TRBD1 (6 bases). Trimming shortened V by 4 bases and J by 3 bases, and 10 bases separated the two germline ends. The length of the CDR3 is 13 residues. Looked up from germline, CDR1 is SGHTA and CDR2 is FQGNSA. The CDR3: CASSSTGYYEQYF. Written as DNA, the CDR3 is TGTGCCAGCAGCTCGACAGGCTACTACGAGCAGTACTTC.

The V call is TRBV21-1, the J call TRBJ1-1; the table assigns TRBD1, which was not confirmed against the DNA. TRBV21-1 has pseudogene status. This CDR3 has 20 amino acids. DNA for the CDR3: TGTGCCAGCAGTCTCGGACAGGGTAATTCCTCACCAAAAAAGAACACTGAAGCTTTCTTT. This codes for CASSLGQGNSSPKKNTEAFF.

V usage is TRBV19 and J usage is TRBJ1-5; 8 bases align to TRBD1. Looked up from germline, CDR1 is LNHDA and CDR2 is SQIVND (reference sequence). With V trimmed by 4 bases and J by 6 bases, 11 bases remained unmatched. The CDR3 extends over 16 amino acids. The CDR3 DNA reads TGTGCCAGTAGTAGTCGACAGGGGCCCGGTTTTCAGCCCCAGCATTTT. Its translation is CASSSRQGPGFQPQHF.

V gene TRBV19 combines with J gene TRBJ2-2; 10 bases align to TRBD1. J lost 1 base, V lost 4 bases, and 3 bases had no gene match. CDR3 length: 16 amino acids. Germline assignment: CDR1 LNHDA and CDR2 SQIVND (reference sequence). Here the CDR3 DNA reads TGTGCCAGTAGTAAGGGACAGGGGCAGAACACCGGGGAGCTGTTTTTT. Residues: CASSKGQGQNTGELFF.

The gene calls are TRBV9 and TRBJ2-7, with D unresolved. Germline CDR1 reads SGDLS; CDR2 reads YYNGEE. CDR3 size: 14 residues. V shed 0 bases and J shed 1 base, with 8 bases lying between them. The CDR3 DNA reads as TGTGCCAGCAGCGTAGACCCCTTGTCCTACGAGCAGTACTTC. Protein product: CASSVDPLSYEQYF.

The rearrangement uses TRBV2 and TRBJ1-2; TRBD1 agrees at 8 bases. This CDR3 has 13 residues. From germline, CDR1 is SNHLY and CDR2 FYNNEI. With V trimmed by 6 bases and J by 6 bases, 6 bases remained unmatched. This CDR3 is CASRGQATNGYTF. CDR3 nucleotides: TGTGCCAGCAGGGGACAGGCTACAAATGGCTACACCTTC.

The rearrangement joins TRBV10-3 to TRBJ2-2; 8 nucleotides match TRBD1. CDR3 length equals 14 residues. V lost 9 bases, J lost 3 bases, and 6 bases stayed unmatched. CDR1 ENHRY and CDR2 SYGVKD come from the germline V gene. The CDR3 DNA reads TGTGCCATTAACCAGGGGGCGGACACCGGGGAGCTGTTTTTT. It specifies CAINQGADTGELFF.

V gene TRBV5-1 combines with J gene TRBJ2-1; 8 positions agree with TRBD1. This CDR3 comprises 16 residues. Trimming took 0 bases from V and 0 from J; bases not matched to a gene: 2. Germline V gene sequence: CDR1 SGHRS, CDR2 YFSETQ. The CDR3 loop reads CASSLGTGISYNEQFF. Written as DNA, the CDR3 is TGCGCCAGCAGCTTGGGGACAGGGATCTCCTACAATGAGCAGTTCTTC.

The CDR3 loop is CASSLGTEAFF. DNA for the CDR3: TGTGCCAGCAGTTTAGGAACTGAAGCTTTCTTT. The gene calls are TRBV27 and TRBJ1-1; D remains ambiguous. In germline, CDR1 is MNHEY, CDR2 SMNVEV (reference sequence). The CDR3 has 11 amino acids. Trimming took 2 bases from V and 5 from J, leaving 3 bases between them.

The chain uses TRBV7-2 and TRBJ2-3; D is ambiguous. Germline CDR1 and CDR2: SGHTA and FQGNSA. This CDR3 is 16 amino acids long. V was cut by 6 bases and J by 4 bases, with 20 bases left in between. The DNA of the CDR3 is TGTGCCAGCAGTCGCCCCACCTCTACACGCGCAGATACGCAGTATTTT. Protein: CASSRPTSTRADTQYF.

This clone was found a few times. The rearrangement joins TRBV7-2 to TRBJ1-3; D remains ambiguous. The length of the CDR3 is 14 residues. Between the trimmed V and J ends, which lost 6 bases and 0 bases, there was a span of 9 bases. Germline CDR1 SGHTA, CDR2 FQGNSA. As DNA, the CDR3 is TGTGCCAGCAGGCCTACCTCCTCTGGAAACACCATATATTTT. Translation gives CASRPTSSGNTIYF.

This clone has just a few counts. The rearrangement links TRBV30 to TRBJ1-1; D unresolved. The V gene lost 6 bases and the J gene lost 1 base, with 9 bases spanning the gap. The CDR3 length is 12 residues. Germline lookup yields CDR1 GTSNPN and CDR2 SVGIG (reference sequence). The CDR3 protein is CACVPQNTEAFF. The CDR3 region has the DNA TGTGCCTGCGTACCCCAGAACACTGAAGCTTTCTTT.

This rearrangement joins TRBV11-2 to TRBJ1-2, with D uncertain. This CDR3 has 14 amino acids. Germline CDR1 reads SGHAT; CDR2 reads FQNNGV. V lost 1 base and J 5 bases, leaving 11 bases between the germline ends. The chain's CDR3 is CASSLGDQIYGYTF. DNA for the CDR3: TGTGCCAGCAGCTTAGGAGACCAGATATATGGCTACACCTTC.

The V call is TRBV7-9, the J call TRBJ1-1, with a possible D match to TRBD1 (5 bases). CDR3 length: 15 residues. The V gene's germline CDR1 is SEHNR and CDR2 FQNEAQ (reference sequence). Trimming took off 6 bases at V and 1 base at J, with 15 bases between the two ends. The CDR3 DNA sequence: TGTGCCAGCAGTGATACGGGGCAGGGGAACACTGAAGCTTTCTTT. Protein: CASSDTGQGNTEAFF.

The chain couples TRBV6-1 to TRBJ2-3; 10 bases align to TRBD2. With V trimmed by 10 bases and J by 4 bases, 11 bases remained unmatched. This CDR3 region has 15 residues. Germline V gene data show CDR1 as MNHNS and CDR2 as SASEGT. The CDR3 spells CATRGWLAGADTQYF. CDR3 in DNA: TGTGCCACCCGAGGGTGGCTAGCGGGAGCAGATACGCAGTATTTT.

The chain carries TRBV6-1 and TRBJ1-5; the D is unclear. With 2 bases removed from V and 5 bases from J, the gap between germline ends came to 10 bases. Germline V CDR1 and CDR2: MNHNS, SASEGT. There are 14 residues in the CDR3. CDR3 DNA: TGTGCCAGCAGTGAAAGGCAGGCTTATCAGCCCCAGCATTTT. Translation gives CASSERQAYQPQHF.